These 11 T cell receptor beta chains came from one sample sequenced in a study of PD-L1 blockade in urothelial cancer (TCRdb year 2017). Libraries were constructed by the immunoSEQ multiplex PCR assay. The clones in this table, taken by TCRdb from immuneACCESS, are in-frame only. Not every clone is retained; where verified, under half of the shortfall comes from an unresolved V gene, and the cause of the rest is unknown. The sample table holds around 41,000 clones, of which approximately 90% were seen once. Of the sample, roughly 13% is held by the ten largest clones. The material was PBMCs, obtained around atezolizumab (anti-PD-L1) treatment. All receptors come from a woman in her sixties with urothelial cancer.

This clone was seen a few times. This chain joins TRBV5-4 and TRBJ1-4; 9 nucleotides match TRBD1. The CDR3 extends over 15 amino acids. Germline-derived CDR1 and CDR2 are SGHNT and YYREEE (reference sequence). V lost 4 bases and J lost 5; bases outside the gene matches: 6. This CDR3 reads CASSPGQGMNEKLFF. DNA for the CDR3: TGTGCCAGCAGCCCGGGACAGGGCATGAATGAAAAACTGTTTTTT.

The chain employs TRBV7-7 and TRBJ2-5; D might be TRBD2 (8 bases). The V gene's germline CDR1 is SSHAT and CDR2 FNYEAQ (reference sequence). Trimming left V 5 bases short and J 7 bases short, with 20 bases between. The CDR3 runs to 15 residues. CDR3 sequence: CASSPGGEGAGTQYF. CDR3 nucleotides: TGTGCCAGCAGCCCGGGAGGGGAGGGGGCCGGGACCCAGTACTTC.

The V and J genes are TRBV18 and TRBJ1-3; D not resolved. Germline values: CDR1 KGHSH, CDR2 LQKENI. This CDR3 contains 15 residues. Trimming stripped 0 bases from V and 1 base from J, with 7 bases between. The CDR3 DNA is TGTGCCAGCTCACCACCGTCTCGGTCTGGAAACACCATATATTTT. It encodes CASSPPSRSGNTIYF.

This rearrangement joins TRBV25-1 to TRBJ1-1, with D unresolved. CDR1 and CDR2 from the germline V gene are MGHDK and SYGVNS. The CDR3 totals 12 residues. V dropped 3 bases and J dropped 7 bases, with 9 bases sitting between them. Here the CDR3 reads CASSDGDGEAFF. The CDR3 nucleotides read TGTGCCAGCAGTGATGGAGACGGTGAAGCTTTCTTT. The whole variable domain, remainder taken from reference TRBV25-1 and TRBJ1-1, is EADIYQTPRYLVIGTGKKITLECSQTMGHDKMYWYQQDPGMELHLIHYSYGVNSTEKGDLSSESTVSRIRTEHFPLTLESARPSHTSQYLCASSDGDGEAFFGQGTRLTVV.

The rearrangement links TRBV6-6 to TRBJ1-5; the D gene is possibly TRBD1 (5 bases). Trimming took 0 bases from V and 5 from J, leaving 11 bases between them. There are 15 residues in the CDR3. Germline loops: CDR1 MNHNY, CDR2 SVGAGI (reference sequence). The CDR3 DNA sequence: TGTGCCAGCAGTTACTCGGGGACTCTGGATCAGCCCCAGCATTTT. This translates into CASSYSGTLDQPQHF.

The gene calls are TRBV6-5 and TRBJ1-3, with D maybe TRBD1 (6 bases). This CDR3 has 15 amino acids. Trimming took 5 bases from V and 4 from J, leaving 15 bases between them. Germline CDR1 and CDR2: MNHEY and SVGAGI. CDR3 in DNA: TGTGCCAGCAGTAAGGACAGCCTATTGGGAAACACCATATATTTT. Its translation: CASSKDSLLGNTIYF.

J is TRBJ2-7 and V is TRBV10-2; the D gene is possibly TRBD1 (6 bases). With 2 bases removed from V and 2 bases from J, the gap between germline ends came to 10 bases. The germline gives CDR1 WSHSY, CDR2 SAAADI. CDR3 length: 14 residues. Here the CDR3 reads CASSERQGTYEQYF. Written as DNA, the CDR3 is TGCGCCAGCAGTGAGAGGCAGGGGACCTACGAGCAGTACTTC.

This chain connects TRBV11-2 to TRBJ1-2; a weak D match, TRBD1 (5 bases). CDR3 length: 17 residues. The V and J ends lost 0 bases and 6 bases respectively, with 20 bases between them. Germline loops: CDR1 SGHAT, CDR2 FQNNGV. CDR3 nucleotide sequence: TGTGCCAGCAGCTTAGAGTCCAGGGCACCCACTTCGCATGGCTACACCTTC. Its protein is CASSLESRAPTSHGYTF. Variable domain in full (rest from reference TRBV11-2 and TRBJ1-2): EAGVAQSPRYKIIEKRQSVAFWCNPISGHATLYWYQQILGQGPKLLIQFQNNGVVDDSQLPKDRFSAERLKGVDSTLKIQPAKLEDSAVYLCASSLESRAPTSHGYTFGSGTRLTVV.

The chain is built from TRBV7-2 and TRBJ2-1; D perhaps matches TRBD2 (6 bases). The CDR3 is 15 residues long. Germline CDR1 reads SGHTA; CDR2 reads FQGNSA. Between the trimmed V and J ends, which lost 8 bases and 2 bases, there was a span of 16 bases. The CDR3 DNA follows: TGTGCCAGCTCTATCGGGGCGGGACCCTACAATGAGCAGTTCTTC. Translating it yields CASSIGAGPYNEQFF.

J is TRBJ2-7 and V is TRBV20-1; no clear D gene. V was clipped by 3 bases and J by 4 bases, with 7 bases between them. The CDR3 extends over 11 amino acids. Germline-derived CDR1 and CDR2 are DFQATT and SNEGSKA (reference sequence). The CDR3 sequence is CSASSLYEQYF. For the CDR3, the DNA is TGCAGTGCTAGTAGCCTTTACGAGCAGTACTTC.

This clone was seen only a few times. V and J are TRBV5-6 and TRBJ2-1; 8 bases align to TRBD2. The ends lost 2 bases at V and 5 bases at J; junction bases unmatched: 3. CDR1 SGHDT and CDR2 YYEEEE come from the germline V gene. CDR3 length: 14 amino acids. CDR3 residues: CASSFSGSNNEQFF. The DNA for the CDR3 is TGTGCCAGCAGCTTCAGCGGGAGTAACAATGAGCAGTTCTTC.